These T cell receptor beta chains were read from a single sample in a study of Ad26.COV2.S vaccination and SARS-CoV-2 variants. Assay used: immunoSEQ multiplex PCR; TCRdb lists only in-frame clones, some missing. The data show 350,000 to 500,000 clones, 80% to 95% seen once. The sample consisted of peripheral blood, taken in a trial of Ad26.COV2.S vaccine versus placebo. The source of these receptors is a person aged 18 to 59 who received the Ad26.COV2.S COVID-19 vaccine or a placebo. Each CDR3 is given with its conserved first and last residue. The order of the fields is J gene, V gene, CDR3 protein.

TRBJ1-6 | TRBV18 | CASSPQRTNSPLHF
TRBJ2-7 | TRBV27 | CASSSTTDYEQYF
TRBJ2-2 | TRBV5-3 | CARSRLAGATPTGELFF
TRBJ2-1 | TRBV28 | CASSSSMSGNEQFF
TRBJ2-3 | TRBV18 | CASSPRRDPTDTQYF
TRBJ2-3 | TRBV27 | CASSLWGGTTDTQYF
TRBJ2-1 | TRBV6-4 | CASSDGGSGNNEQFF
TRBJ2-7 | TRBV30 | CAWSVDSRVYEQYF
TRBJ1-6 | TRBV30 | CAWSVEGRGNSPLHF
TRBJ2-5 | TRBV7-9 | CASSPRGPETQYF
TRBJ2-5 | TRBV28 | CASSRDSQETQYF
TRBJ2-1 | TRBV18 | CASSPAGTHNEQFF
TRBJ2-2 | TRBV5-6 | CASSFGTNTGELFF
TRBJ2-5 | TRBV10-2 | CASSVRQGAYRRETQYF
TRBJ2-7 | TRBV7-2 | CASSLVAQGAYYEQYF
TRBJ1-1 | TRBV18 | CASSPRAGGTEAFF
TRBJ1-1 | TRBV7-3 | CASSLRAPLGLGNTEAFF
TRBJ1-4 | TRBV5-4 | CASSSGATNEKLFF
TRBJ2-1 | TRBV27 | CASSLSEQFF
TRBJ2-1 | TRBV18 | CASSPMRGNEQFF
TRBJ2-1 | TRBV28 | CASSLLAGASYNEQFF
TRBJ2-2 | TRBV9 | CASSGRTGKAGELFF
TRBJ1-2 | TRBV9 | CASSASLQTGERGYTF
TRBJ1-6 | TRBV7-3 | CASSRATDSPLHF
TRBJ1-5 | TRBV28 | CASSFGQPQHF
TRBJ1-5 | TRBV28 | CASSPSGSGNQPQHF
TRBJ2-7 | TRBV27 | CASSLRWPYEQYF
TRBJ2-4 | TRBV5-1 | CASSLGFENIQYF
TRBJ1-2 | TRBV29-1 | CSVEDRGGYTF
TRBJ2-7 | TRBV5-1 | CASSSTGGAFGEQYF
TRBJ1-1 | TRBV10-3 | CAISPDRISLNTEAFF
TRBJ1-1 | TRBV19 | CASSIVTGQGGVEAFF
TRBJ1-6 | TRBV27 | CASSLAPGSNNSPLHF
TRBJ1-2 | TRBV9 | CASTRTGGANYGYTF
TRBJ2-2 | TRBV24-1 | CATSAENTGELFF
TRBJ2-1 | TRBV7-8 | CATQPGLRDEQFF
TRBJ2-7 | TRBV7-6 | CASSLEPSGTYEQYF
TRBJ2-1 | TRBV11-2 | CASGTLSSYNEQFF
TRBJ1-2 | TRBV3-1/TRBV3-2 | CASSQDSGWGGYTF
TRBJ2-1 | TRBV28 | CATSRVSNEQFF
TRBJ2-7 | TRBV13 | CASSLVGTRLYF
TRBJ2-2 | TRBV21-1 | CASSKSSRAGELFF
TRBJ1-6 | TRBV3-1/TRBV3-2 | CASSDSKNSPLHF
TRBJ2-7 | TRBV29-1 | CSAGTEEYEQYF
TRBJ2-1 | TRBV19 | CASSIEAGTNEQFF
TRBJ2-3 | TRBV3-1/TRBV3-2 | CASSQGGLAGGWADTQYF
TRBJ2-5 | TRBV27 | CASKPRDRVETQYF
TRBJ2-1 | TRBV27 | CASTGKSGNEQFF
TRBJ2-3 | TRBV19 | CASSPIQGGGTDTQYF
TRBJ1-1 | TRBV5-1 | CASSLGWGGLNTEAFF
TRBJ2-7 | TRBV9 | CASSASGSYDEQYF
TRBJ2-5 | TRBV7-9 | CASSLGLAGETQYF